This T cell receptor (beta chain) was observed in a study of cytomegalovirus exposure and HLA in healthy donors. Points from the study as a whole: Despite most TCR sequences being rare, some public TCRs occurred in many donors.

60 Vbeta and 13 Jbeta primers were used in PCR. Repertoires were generated with immunoSEQ multiplex PCR, while TCRdb's copy carries only in-frame clones and drops some. The table records approximately 91,000 clones, under 75% of them present only once. J lost 2 bases, V lost 4 bases, and 10 bases had no gene match. This CDR3 has 16 amino acids. Germline V CDR1 and CDR2: MGHRA, YSYEKL. About this clone: Its antigen is currently unknown.

This TCR was recovered from a female donor in good health and CMV-seronegative. Sequenced: PBMCs. V is TRBV4-1 and J is TRBJ2-5, with TRBD2 identical over 7 bases. The CDR3 DNA sequence: TGCGCCAGCAGCCGCGAACTAGCGAGCAAACAAGAGACCCAGTACTTC. This codes for CASSRELASKQETQYF.